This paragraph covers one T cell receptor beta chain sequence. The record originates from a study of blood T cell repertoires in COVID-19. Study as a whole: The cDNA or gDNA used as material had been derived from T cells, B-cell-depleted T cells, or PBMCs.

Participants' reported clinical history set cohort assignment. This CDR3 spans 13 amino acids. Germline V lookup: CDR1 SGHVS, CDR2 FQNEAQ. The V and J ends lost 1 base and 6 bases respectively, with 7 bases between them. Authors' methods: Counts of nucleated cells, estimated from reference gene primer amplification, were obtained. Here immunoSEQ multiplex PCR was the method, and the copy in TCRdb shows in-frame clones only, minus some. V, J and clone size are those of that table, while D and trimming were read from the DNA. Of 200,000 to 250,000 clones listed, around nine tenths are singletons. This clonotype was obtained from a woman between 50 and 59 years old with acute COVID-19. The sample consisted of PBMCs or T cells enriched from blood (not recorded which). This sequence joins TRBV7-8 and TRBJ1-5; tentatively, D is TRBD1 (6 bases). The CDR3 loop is CASSLEGVQPQHF. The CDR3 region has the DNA TGTGCCAGCAGCTTAGAGGGGGTTCAGCCCCAGCATTTT.